The clone carrying this T cell receptor (beta chain) was observed once. The draw of peripheral blood yielded around 10 milliliters from each donor. Per sample, extraction of total RNA gave at least 5.5 micrograms in every case. The data derive from a study of blood T cells in healthy people across ages. Combining a sample-barcoded 5' primer with a J-beta primer mix, a second PCR ran for roughly 6 to 12 cycles. One entry per CDR3 protein, called by TCRdb with MiXCR from the 5' RACE reads. The sample shows roughly 1,800,000 distinct CDR3 sequences, about 50% of them seen only once. CDR1 is SGHAT and CDR2 is FQNNGV in the germline V gene. V dropped 5 bases and J dropped 6; count of bases not matched to a gene: 13. The length of the CDR3 is 16 residues.

Sequenced: blood. The chain links TRBV11-2 to TRBJ2-1, with TRBD2 identical over 7 bases. The source is a woman in her thirties or forties in good health. CDR3 residues: CASSRTFSGVLNEQFF. In nucleotides, the CDR3 is TGTGCCAGCAGCAGAACTTTCAGCGGGGTCCTCAATGAGCAGTTCTTC.